These T cell receptor beta chains were read from a single sample in a study of T cell clonotyping in hematopoietic cell transplantation. Sequencing used immunoSEQ multiplex PCR; TCRdb keeps in-frame clones, though not all of them. Of about 41,000 clones listed, 95% are singletons. Specimen: peripheral blood mononuclear cells. The origin of the receptors is a man aged 25-40 years in good health. Some clones in this sample may be carry-over from other donors' samples. Both conserved end residues are part of each CDR3. Each record gives: V gene, D gene, J gene, clone size, CDR3 protein, CDR3 DNA. The D gene is left open where the match is weak. Clone size appears in some rows only: once, few, many, or a class for an expanded clone.

>TRBV5-6|NA|TRBJ2-7|NA
CASALGTGKYEQYF
TGTGCCAGCGCCTTGGGGACGGGGAAATACGAGCAGTACTTC
>TRBV6-1|TRBD2|TRBJ2-7|few
CASTGGEAGEQYF
TGTGCCAGCACCGGGGGGGAGGCCGGCGAGCAGTACTTC
>TRBV7-3|NA|TRBJ2-2|NA
CASGPAAHPSLGELFF
TGTGCCAGCGGGCCAGCAGCACACCCCAGCCTCGGGGAGCTGTTTTTT
>TRBV5-1|NA|TRBJ2-2|NA
CASRRSGELFF
TGCGCCAGCAGACGGAGTGGGGAGCTGTTTTTT
>TRBV7-8|NA|TRBJ2-7|NA
CASSPYRASGRYEQYF
TGTGCCAGCAGCCCATACAGGGCTAGCGGACGATACGAGCAGTACTTC
>TRBV27|NA|TRBJ1-5|NA
CASSRGAGGQPQHF
TGTGCCAGCAGTCGTGGAGCGGGGGGTCAGCCCCAGCATTTT
>TRBV11-3|TRBD1|TRBJ1-1|NA
CASSVGTGGPLNTEAFF
TGTGCCAGCAGCGTCGGGACAGGGGGGCCTTTGAACACTGAAGCTTTCTTT
>TRBV7-2|TRBD1|TRBJ1-5|NA
CASSFGQGRQPQHF
TGTGCCAGCAGCTTTGGACAGGGGCGTCAGCCCCAGCATTTT
>TRBV30|NA|TRBJ2-2|NA
CAWSWPRGSGELFF
TGTGCCTGGAGTTGGCCGAGGGGGTCGGGGGAGCTGTTTTTT
>TRBV10-1|NA|TRBJ1-1|NA
CASSRGGKDTEAFF
TGCGCCAGCAGTAGGGGGGGTAAGGACACTGAAGCTTTCTTT
>TRBV6-1|NA|TRBJ1-2|NA
CASSEPGRDPYGYTF
TGTGCCAGCAGTGAACCGGGCAGGGACCCCTATGGCTACACCTTC
>TRBV5-5|NA|TRBJ1-2|NA
CASSSLPGQSYTF
TGTGCCAGCAGCTCGCTACCGGGACAAAGCTACACCTTC
>TRBV5-1|TRBD2|TRBJ2-7|NA
CASSPGGIWYEQYF
TGCGCCAGCAGCCCGGGGGGGATTTGGTACGAGCAGTACTTC